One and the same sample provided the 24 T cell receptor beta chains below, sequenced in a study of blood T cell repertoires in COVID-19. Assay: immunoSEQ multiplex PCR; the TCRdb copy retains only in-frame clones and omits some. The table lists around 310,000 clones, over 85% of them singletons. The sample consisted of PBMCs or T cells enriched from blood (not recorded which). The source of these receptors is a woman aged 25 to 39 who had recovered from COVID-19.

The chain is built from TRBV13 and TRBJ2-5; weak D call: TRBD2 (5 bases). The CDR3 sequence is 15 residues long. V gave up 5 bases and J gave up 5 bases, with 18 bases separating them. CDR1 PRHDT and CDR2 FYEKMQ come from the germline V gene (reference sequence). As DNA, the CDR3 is TGTGCCAGCAGCCCCACCCGAGGGCTCGGGGAGACCCAGTACTTC. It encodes CASSPTRGLGETQYF.

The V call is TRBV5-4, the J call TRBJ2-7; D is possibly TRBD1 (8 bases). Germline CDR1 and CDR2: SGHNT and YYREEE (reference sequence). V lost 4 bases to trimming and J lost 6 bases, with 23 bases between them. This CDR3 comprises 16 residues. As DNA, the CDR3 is TGTGCCAGCAGCCCGGGGGGTGCAGGGGGCTTGTTCGAGCAGTACTTC. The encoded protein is CASSPGGAGGLFEQYF.

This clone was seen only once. The CDR3 DNA reads as TGTGCCAGCAGCGTAGAGATCAGGCACACCGACGAGCAGTACTTC. Amino acids: CASSVEIRHTDEQYF. The gene calls are TRBV9 and TRBJ2-7; D gene uncertain. This CDR3 spans 15 amino acids. CDR1 and CDR2 from the germline V gene are SGDLS and YYNGEE. V was trimmed by 0 bases and J by 5 bases, leaving 15 bases between them.

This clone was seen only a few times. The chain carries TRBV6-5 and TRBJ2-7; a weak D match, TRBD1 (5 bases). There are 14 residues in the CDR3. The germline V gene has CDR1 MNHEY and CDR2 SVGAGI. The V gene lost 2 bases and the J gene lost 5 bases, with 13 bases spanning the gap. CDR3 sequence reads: CASSYDRGSHEQYF. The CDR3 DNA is TGTGCCAGCAGTTACGACAGAGGTTCCCACGAGCAGTACTTC.

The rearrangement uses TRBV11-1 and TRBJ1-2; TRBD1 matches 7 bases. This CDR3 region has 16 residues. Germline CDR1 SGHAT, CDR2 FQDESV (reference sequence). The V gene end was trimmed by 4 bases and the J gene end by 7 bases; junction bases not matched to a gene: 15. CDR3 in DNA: TGTGCCAGCAGCTCGCCCAAAGGGGGCGCGGGTCGTGGCTACACCTTC. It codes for CASSSPKGGAGRGYTF.

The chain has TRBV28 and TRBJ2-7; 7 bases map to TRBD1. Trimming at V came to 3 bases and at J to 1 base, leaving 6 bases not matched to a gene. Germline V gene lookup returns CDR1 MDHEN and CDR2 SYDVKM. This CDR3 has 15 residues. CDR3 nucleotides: TGTGCCAGCAGTTTCAGGGGACAGAAATCCTACGAGCAGTACTTC. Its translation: CASSFRGQKSYEQYF.

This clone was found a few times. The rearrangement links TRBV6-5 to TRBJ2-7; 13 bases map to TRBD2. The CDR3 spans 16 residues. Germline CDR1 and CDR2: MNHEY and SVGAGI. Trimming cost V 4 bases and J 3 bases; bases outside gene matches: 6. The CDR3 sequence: CASSLWTSGSLYEQYF. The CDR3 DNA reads TGTGCCAGCAGTTTATGGACTAGCGGGAGCCTCTACGAGCAGTACTTC.

CDR3 loop: CASSKLAGASYEQFF. In DNA form, the CDR3 reads TGTGCCAGCAGTAAACTAGCGGGAGCTTCCTATGAGCAGTTCTTC. The chain couples TRBV6-5 to TRBJ2-1, with 11 bases that match TRBD2. Germline CDR1 MNHEY, CDR2 SVGAGI. The CDR3 loop spans 15 amino acids. The V gene end was trimmed by 5 bases and the J gene end by 8 bases; junction bases not matched to a gene: 8.

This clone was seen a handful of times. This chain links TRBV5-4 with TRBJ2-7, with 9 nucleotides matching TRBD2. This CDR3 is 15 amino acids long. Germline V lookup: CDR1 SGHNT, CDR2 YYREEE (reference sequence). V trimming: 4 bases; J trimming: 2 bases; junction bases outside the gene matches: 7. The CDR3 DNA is TGTGCCAGCAGCCCCGCACTAGCGGGTGCCTACGAGCAGTACTTC. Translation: CASSPALAGAYEQYF.

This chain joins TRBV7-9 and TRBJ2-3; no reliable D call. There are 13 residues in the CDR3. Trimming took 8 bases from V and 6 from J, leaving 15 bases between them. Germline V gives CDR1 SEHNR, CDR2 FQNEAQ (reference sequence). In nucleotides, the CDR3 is TGTGCCAGCGGAGCAGTCGAGAGGGATACGCAGTATTTT. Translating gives CASGAVERDTQYF.

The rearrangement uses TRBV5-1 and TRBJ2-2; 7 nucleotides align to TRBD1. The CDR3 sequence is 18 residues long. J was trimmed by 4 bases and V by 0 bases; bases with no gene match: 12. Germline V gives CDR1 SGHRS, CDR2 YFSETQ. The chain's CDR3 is CASSLAPPQGQITGELFF. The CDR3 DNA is TGCGCCAGCAGCTTGGCCCCTCCACAGGGGCAGATCACCGGGGAGCTGTTTTTT.

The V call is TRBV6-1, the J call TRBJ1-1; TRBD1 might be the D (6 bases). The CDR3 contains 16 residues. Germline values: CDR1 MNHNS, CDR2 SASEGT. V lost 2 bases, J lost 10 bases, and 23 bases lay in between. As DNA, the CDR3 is TGTGCCAGCAGTGAAAGACTCGGGGGGCTGGCTTGGAGAGCTTTCTTT. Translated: CASSERLGGLAWRAFF.

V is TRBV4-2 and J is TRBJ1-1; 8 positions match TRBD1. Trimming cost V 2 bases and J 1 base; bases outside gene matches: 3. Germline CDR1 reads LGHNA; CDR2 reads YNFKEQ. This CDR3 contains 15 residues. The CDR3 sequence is CASSQSGGTNTEAFF. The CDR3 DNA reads TGTGCCAGCAGCCAATCAGGGGGCACGAACACTGAAGCTTTCTTT.

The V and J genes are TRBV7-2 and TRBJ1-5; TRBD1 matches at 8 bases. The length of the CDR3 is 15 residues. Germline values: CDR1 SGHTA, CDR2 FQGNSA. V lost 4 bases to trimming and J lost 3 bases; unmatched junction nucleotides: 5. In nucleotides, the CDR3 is TGTGCCAGCAGCTCTCGGACAGGGAACAATCAGCCCCAGCATTTT. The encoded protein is CASSSRTGNNQPQHF.

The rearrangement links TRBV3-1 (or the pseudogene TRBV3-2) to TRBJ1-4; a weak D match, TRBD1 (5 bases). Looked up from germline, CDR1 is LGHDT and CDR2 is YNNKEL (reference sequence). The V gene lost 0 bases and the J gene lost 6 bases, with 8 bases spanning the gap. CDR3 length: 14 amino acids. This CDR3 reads CASSQDDSYEKLFF. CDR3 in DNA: TGTGCCAGCAGCCAAGATGACAGTTATGAAAAACTGTTTTTT.

The CDR3 nucleotides are TGTGCCAGCAGCCTCACGGGACTAGCGGGAGAAAGGGGCGAGACCCAGTACTTC. Encoded protein: CASSLTGLAGERGETQYF. This sequence joins TRBV13 and TRBJ2-5; 14 nucleotides agree with TRBD2. J was trimmed by 5 bases and V by 5 bases; bases with no gene match: 13. CDR1 and CDR2 (germline): PRHDT, FYEKMQ (reference sequence). This CDR3 contains 18 residues.

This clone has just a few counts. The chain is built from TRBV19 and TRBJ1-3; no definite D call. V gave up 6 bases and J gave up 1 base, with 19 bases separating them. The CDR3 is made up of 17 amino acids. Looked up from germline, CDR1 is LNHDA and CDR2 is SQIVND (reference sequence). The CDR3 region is CASRPNGWQNSGNTIYF. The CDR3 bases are TGTGCCAGTAGACCTAACGGGTGGCAGAATTCTGGAAACACCATATATTTT.

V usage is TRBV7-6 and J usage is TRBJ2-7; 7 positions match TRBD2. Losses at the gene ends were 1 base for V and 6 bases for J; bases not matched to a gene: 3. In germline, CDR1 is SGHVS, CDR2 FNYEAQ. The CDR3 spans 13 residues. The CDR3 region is CASSLGGSSEQYF. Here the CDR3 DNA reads TGTGCCAGCAGCTTAGGCGGGAGTTCCGAGCAGTACTTC.

CDR3 DNA sequence: TGTGCCACCAGCAGAGATAATATCCCGCAGGGTAGTGAAAAACTGTTTTTT. It specifies CATSRDNIPQGSEKLFF. The chain has TRBV15 and TRBJ1-4; perhaps TRBD1 as D (5 bases). V was cut by 0 bases and J by 7 bases, with 18 bases left in between. The CDR3 length is 17 residues. Germline V gene data show CDR1 as LNHNV and CDR2 as YYDKDF (reference sequence).

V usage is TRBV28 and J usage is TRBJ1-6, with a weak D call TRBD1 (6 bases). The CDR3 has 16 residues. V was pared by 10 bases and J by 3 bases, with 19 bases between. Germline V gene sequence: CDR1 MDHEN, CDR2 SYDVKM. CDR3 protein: CATVGWGRYYNSPLHF. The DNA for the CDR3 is TGTGCCACCGTTGGGTGGGGGCGATACTATAATTCACCCCTCCACTTT.

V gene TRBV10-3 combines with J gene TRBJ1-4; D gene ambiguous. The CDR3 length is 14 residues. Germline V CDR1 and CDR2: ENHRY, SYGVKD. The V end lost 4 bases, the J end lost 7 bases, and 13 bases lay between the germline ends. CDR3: CAISASTEPEKLFF. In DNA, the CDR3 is TGTGCCATCAGTGCCTCTACAGAGCCTGAAAAACTGTTTTTT.

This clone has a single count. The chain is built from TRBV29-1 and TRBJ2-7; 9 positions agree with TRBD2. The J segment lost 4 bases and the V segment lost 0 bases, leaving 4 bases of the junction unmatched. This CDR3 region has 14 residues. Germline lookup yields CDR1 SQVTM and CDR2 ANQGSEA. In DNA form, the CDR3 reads TGCAGCGTTGAAGAGTCGGCGGGAGGGTACGAGCAGTACTTC. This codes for CSVEESAGGYEQYF.

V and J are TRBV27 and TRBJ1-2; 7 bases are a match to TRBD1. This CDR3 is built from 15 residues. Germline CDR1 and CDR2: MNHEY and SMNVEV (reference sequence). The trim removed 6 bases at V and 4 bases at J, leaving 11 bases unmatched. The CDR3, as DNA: TGTGCCAGCAGCGACTCCTGGACAGGCCTCTATGGCTACACCTTC. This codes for CASSDSWTGLYGYTF.

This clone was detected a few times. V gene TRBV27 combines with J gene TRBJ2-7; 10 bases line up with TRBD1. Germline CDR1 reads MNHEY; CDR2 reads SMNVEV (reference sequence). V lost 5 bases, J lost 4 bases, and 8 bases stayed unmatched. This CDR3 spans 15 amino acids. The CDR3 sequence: CASSPRPGQGYEQYF. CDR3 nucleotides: TGTGCCAGCAGTCCTCGTCCGGGACAGGGGTACGAGCAGTACTTC.